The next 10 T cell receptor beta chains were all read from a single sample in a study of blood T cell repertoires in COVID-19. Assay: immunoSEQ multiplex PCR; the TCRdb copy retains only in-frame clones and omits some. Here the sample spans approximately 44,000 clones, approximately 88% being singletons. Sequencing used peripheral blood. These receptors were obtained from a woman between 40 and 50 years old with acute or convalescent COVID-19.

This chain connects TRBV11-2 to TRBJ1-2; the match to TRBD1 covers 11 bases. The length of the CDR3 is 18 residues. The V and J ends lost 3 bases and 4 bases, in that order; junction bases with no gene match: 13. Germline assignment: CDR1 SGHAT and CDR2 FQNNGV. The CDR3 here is CASSFGSRDRGGLYGYTF. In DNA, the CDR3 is TGTGCCAGCAGCTTCGGCTCCCGGGACAGGGGGGGCCTCTATGGCTACACCTTC.

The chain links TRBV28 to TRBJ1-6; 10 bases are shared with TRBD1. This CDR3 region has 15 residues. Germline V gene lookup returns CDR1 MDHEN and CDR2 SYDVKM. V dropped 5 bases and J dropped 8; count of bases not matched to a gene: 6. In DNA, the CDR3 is TGTGCCAGCAGTCCGCCGGGACAGGGGTATTCACCCCTCCACTTT. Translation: CASSPPGQGYSPLHF.

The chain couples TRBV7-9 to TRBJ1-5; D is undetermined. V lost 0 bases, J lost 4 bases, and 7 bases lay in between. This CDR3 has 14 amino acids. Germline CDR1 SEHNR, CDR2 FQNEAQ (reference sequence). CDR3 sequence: CASSLASVNQPQHF. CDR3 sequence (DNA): TGTGCCAGCAGCTTAGCGTCAGTTAATCAGCCCCAGCATTTT.

CDR3 residues: CASSLSTGTQYF. CDR3 DNA: TGTGCCAGCAGCTTAAGCACCGGTACGCAGTATTTT. The rearrangement uses TRBV7-3 and TRBJ2-3; D is ambiguous. This CDR3 has 12 residues. Germline lookup yields CDR1 SGHTA and CDR2 FQGTGA. Between the trimmed V and J ends, which lost 1 base and 8 bases, there was a span of 7 bases.

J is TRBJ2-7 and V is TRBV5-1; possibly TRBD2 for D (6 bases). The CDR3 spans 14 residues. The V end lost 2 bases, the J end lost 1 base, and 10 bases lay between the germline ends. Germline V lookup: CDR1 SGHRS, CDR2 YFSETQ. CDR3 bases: TGCGCCAGCAGCTTCGGACTACAGTCCTACGAGCAGTACTTC. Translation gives CASSFGLQSYEQYF.

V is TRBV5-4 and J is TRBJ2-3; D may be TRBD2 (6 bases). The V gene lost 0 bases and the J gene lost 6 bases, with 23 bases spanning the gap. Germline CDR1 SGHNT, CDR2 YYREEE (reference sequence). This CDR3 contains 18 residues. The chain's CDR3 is CASSLGIGGLARGDTQYF. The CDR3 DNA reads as TGTGCCAGCAGCTTGGGAATAGGTGGCCTAGCGAGAGGGGATACGCAGTATTTT. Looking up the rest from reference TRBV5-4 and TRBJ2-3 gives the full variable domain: ETGVTQSPTHLIKTRGQQVTLRCSSQSGHNTVSWYQQALGQGPQFIFQYYREEENGRGNFPPRFSGLQFPNYSSELNVNALELDDSALYLCASSLGIGGLARGDTQYFGPGTRLTVL.

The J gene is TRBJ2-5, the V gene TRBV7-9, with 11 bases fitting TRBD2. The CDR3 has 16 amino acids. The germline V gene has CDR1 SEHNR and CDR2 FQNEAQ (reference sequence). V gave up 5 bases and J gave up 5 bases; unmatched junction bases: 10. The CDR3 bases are TGTGCCAGCAGCCCGCCCGGGACTAGCGGCGCGGAGACCCAGTACTTC. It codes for CASSPPGTSGAETQYF.

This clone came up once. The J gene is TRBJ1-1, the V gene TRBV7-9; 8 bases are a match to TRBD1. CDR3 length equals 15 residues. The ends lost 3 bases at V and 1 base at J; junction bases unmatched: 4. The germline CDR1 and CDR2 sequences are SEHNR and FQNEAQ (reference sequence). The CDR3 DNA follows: TGTGCCAGCAGCTTCCCGACAGGGGAGAACACTGAAGCTTTCTTT. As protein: CASSFPTGENTEAFF.

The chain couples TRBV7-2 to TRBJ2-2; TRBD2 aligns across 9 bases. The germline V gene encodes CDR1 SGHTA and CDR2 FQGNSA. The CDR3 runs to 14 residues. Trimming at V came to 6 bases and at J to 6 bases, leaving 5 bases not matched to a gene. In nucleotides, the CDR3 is TGTGCCAGCAGGGTAGCGGGGGCCTCCGGGGAGCTGTTTTTT. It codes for CASRVAGASGELFF. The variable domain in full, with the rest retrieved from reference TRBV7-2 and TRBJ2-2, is GAGVSQSPSNKVTEKGKDVELRCDPISGHTALYWYRQSLGQGLEFLIYFQGNSAPDKSGLPSDRFSAERTGGSVSTLTIQRTQQEDSAVYLCASRVAGASGELFFGEGSRLTVL.

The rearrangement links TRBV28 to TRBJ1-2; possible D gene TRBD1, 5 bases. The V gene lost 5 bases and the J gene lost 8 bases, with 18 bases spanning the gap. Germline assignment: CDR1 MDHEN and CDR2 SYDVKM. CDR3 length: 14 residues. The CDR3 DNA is TGTGCCAGCAGTACCACTATGGGGCTATCCGGCTACACCTTC. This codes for CASSTTMGLSGYTF.